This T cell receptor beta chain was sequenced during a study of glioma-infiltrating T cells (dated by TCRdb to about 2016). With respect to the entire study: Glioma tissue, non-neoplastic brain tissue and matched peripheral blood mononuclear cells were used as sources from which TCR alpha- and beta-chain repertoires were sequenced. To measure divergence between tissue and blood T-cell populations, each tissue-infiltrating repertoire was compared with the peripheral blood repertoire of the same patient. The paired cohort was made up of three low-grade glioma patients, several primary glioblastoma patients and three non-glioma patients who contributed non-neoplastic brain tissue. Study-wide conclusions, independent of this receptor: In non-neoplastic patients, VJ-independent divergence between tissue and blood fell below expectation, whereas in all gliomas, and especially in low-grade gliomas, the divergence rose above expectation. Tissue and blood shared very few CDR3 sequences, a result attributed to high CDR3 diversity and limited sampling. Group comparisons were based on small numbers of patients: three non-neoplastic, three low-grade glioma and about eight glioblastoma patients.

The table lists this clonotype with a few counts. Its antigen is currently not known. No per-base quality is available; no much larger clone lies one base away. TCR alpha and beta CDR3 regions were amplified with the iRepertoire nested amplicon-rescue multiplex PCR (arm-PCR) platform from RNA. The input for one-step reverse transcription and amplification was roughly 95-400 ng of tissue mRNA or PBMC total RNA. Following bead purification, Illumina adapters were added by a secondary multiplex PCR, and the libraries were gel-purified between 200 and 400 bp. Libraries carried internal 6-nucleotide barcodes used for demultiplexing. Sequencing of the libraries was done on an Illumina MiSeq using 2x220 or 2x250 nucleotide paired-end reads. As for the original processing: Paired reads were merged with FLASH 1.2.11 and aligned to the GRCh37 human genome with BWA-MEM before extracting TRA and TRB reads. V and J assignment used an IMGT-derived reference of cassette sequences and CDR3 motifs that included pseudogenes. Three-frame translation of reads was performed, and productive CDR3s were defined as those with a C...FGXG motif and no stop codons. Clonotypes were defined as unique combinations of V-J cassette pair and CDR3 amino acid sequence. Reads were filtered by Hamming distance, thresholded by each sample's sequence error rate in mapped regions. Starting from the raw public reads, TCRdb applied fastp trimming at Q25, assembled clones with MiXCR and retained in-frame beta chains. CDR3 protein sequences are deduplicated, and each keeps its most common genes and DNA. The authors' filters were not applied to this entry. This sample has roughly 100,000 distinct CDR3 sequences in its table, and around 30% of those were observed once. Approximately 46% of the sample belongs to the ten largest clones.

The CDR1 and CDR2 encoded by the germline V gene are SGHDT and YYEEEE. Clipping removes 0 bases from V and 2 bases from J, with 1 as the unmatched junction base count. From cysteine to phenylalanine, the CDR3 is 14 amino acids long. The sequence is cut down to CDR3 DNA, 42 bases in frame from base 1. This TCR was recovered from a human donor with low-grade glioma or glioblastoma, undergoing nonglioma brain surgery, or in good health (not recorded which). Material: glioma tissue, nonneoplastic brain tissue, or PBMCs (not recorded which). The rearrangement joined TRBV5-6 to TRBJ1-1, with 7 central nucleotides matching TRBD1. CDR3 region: CASSLGTGNTEAFF. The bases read TGTGCCAGCAGCTTGGGGACAGGTAACACTGAAGCTTTCTTT.